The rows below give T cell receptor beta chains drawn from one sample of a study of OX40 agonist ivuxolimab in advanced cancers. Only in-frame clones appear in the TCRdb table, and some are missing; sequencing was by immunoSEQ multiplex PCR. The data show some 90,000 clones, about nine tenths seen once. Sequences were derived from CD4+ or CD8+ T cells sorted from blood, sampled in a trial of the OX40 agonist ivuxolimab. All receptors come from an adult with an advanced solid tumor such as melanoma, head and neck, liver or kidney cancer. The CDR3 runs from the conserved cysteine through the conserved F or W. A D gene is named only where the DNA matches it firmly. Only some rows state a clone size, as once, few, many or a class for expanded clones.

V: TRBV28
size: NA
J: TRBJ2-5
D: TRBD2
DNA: TGTGCCAGCAGTCTTCTCGGGTTTGCAGCGGGGGGCGGAGAGACCCAGTACTTC
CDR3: CASSLLGFAAGGGETQYF

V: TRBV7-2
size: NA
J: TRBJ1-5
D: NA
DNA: TGTGCCAGCAGCTTAAGCGGGTTTAGCAATCAGCCCCAGCATTTT
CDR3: CASSLSGFSNQPQHF

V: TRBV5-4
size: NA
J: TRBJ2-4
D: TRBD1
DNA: TGTGCCAGCAGCTTGACCCGGGACAGGGCGAGGAACATTCAGTACTTC
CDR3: CASSLTRDRARNIQYF

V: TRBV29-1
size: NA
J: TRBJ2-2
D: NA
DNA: TGCAGCGCTAAGGTGGGGACGGACACCGGGGAGCTGTTTTTT
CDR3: CSAKVGTDTGELFF

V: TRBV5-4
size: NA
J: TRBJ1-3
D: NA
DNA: TGTGCCAGCAGCTTGGAGGCCGCCTCTGGAAACACCATATATTTT
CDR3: CASSLEAASGNTIYF

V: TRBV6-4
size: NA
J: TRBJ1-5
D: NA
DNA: TGTGCCAGCAGACTCAACCCGAGACACTCAGAAGATAGCAATCAGCCCCAGCATTTT
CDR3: CASRLNPRHSEDSNQPQHF

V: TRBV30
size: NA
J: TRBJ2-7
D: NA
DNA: TGTGCCTGGACCAGAGGGAGACTGAACCCCTACGAGCAGTACTTC
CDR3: CAWTRGRLNPYEQYF

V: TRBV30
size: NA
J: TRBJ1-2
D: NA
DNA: TGTGCCTGGAGTGTACGGGCAGCCTATGGCTACACCTTC
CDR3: CAWSVRAAYGYTF

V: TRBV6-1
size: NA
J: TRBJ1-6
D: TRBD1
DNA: TGTGCCAGCAGTGATGTCCGGGGACAGGGGGCAATTTTAGGCAATTCACCCCTCCACTTT
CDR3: CASSDVRGQGAILGNSPLHF

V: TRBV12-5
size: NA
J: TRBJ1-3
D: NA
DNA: TGTGCTAGTGGCCGGGATTCGGGCTCTGGAAACACCATATATTTT
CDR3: CASGRDSGSGNTIYF

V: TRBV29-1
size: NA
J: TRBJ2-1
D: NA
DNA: TGCAGCGTTGAAGACGGGCGGCAGTTCTTC
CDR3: CSVEDGRQFF

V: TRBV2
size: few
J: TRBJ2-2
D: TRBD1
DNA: TGTGCCAGCAGGCTGGACAGGGGGAACACCGGGGAGCTGTTTTTT
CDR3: CASRLDRGNTGELFF

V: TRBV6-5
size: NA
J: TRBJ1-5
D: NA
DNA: TGTGCCAGCAGTCCGTACGGAGGTCAGCAGCCCCAGCATTTT
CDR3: CASSPYGGQQPQHF

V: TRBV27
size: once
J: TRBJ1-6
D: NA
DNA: TGTGCCAGCAGTTTAGGGGGAAATTCACCCCTCCACTTT
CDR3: CASSLGGNSPLHF